This T cell receptor (beta chain) is from a study of vaccination and CD4 T cells after COVID-19. The CDR3 extends over 15 amino acids. Germline CDR1 and CDR2: SGDLS and YYNGEE. V dropped 3 bases and J dropped 0; count of bases not matched to a gene: 4. Oncomine TCR Beta short-read sequencing was applied to DNA from cultured CD4+ T cells. TCRdb re-analysed the PCR reads in MiXCR, keeping a single row per CDR3 protein. In the table there are around 26,000 distinct CDR3 sequences, less than 50% of which are singletons. This clonotype has just a few counts. Its antigen remains unidentified. Treatment defined: approximately 9-day PBMC culture with coronavirus spike peptide pools or control peptides (ViraFEST assay).

The sequence derives from a human donor who had recovered from COVID-19. Sequenced: CD4+ T cells from blood, cultured in vitro. The chain is built from TRBV9 and TRBJ2-3, with 7 bases identical to TRBD2. As DNA, the CDR3 is TGTGCCAGCAGCGAATTTAGCGGGAGCACAGATACGCAGTATTTT. This translates into CASSEFSGSTDTQYF.